Given below is one TCR beta chain in context. The CDR3 runs 16 residues. Trimming at V came to 4 bases and at J to 5 bases, leaving 14 bases not matched to a gene. Germline loops: CDR1 SGHDT, CDR2 YYEEEE. Sequenced by immunoSEQ multiplex PCR; TCRdb stores in-frame clones only, minus some. The sample holds under 600,000 clones, 90% to 97% seen once. This entry is derived from a study of shared clonotypes between healthy human individuals. The source material was naive CD4+ T cells sorted from blood. Subset meaning: CD45RA+ positively selected. This receptor was taken from a woman in her twenties or thirties in good health. J is TRBJ1-1 and V is TRBV5-6; TRBD1 agrees at 7 bases. The CDR3 coding sequence is TGTGCCAGCAGCCCGGTGGGACAGTCAAAACGGACTGAAGCTTTCTTT. It yields the protein CASSPVGQSKRTEAFF. Combining the CDR3 with reference TRBV5-6 and TRBJ1-1 gives the whole variable domain DAGVTQSPTHLIKTRGQQVTLRCSPKSGHDTVSWYQQALGQGPQFIFQYYEEEERQRGNFPDRFSGHQFPNYSSELNVNALLLGDSALYLCASSPVGQSKRTEAFFGQGTRLTVV.